These 4 T cell receptor beta chains were sequenced from one sample in a study of blood T cells in healthy people across ages. Combining a sample-barcoded 5' primer with a J-beta primer mix, a second PCR ran for roughly 6 to 12 cycles. TCRdb passed the 5' RACE reads through MiXCR, listing each CDR3 protein once. The sample includes approximately 680,000 distinct CDR3 sequences, roughly 30% of them seen just once. Material: blood. These receptors came from an elderly woman in good health.

J is TRBJ2-5 and V is TRBV12-3 or TRBV12-4; TRBD2 is a possible D gene (6 bases). The CDR3 covers 15 residues. Deletions cut 6 bases from V and 11 bases from J, with 25 bases between. The CDR3 loop reads CASRGTGRSSGEQYF. CDR3 sequence (DNA): TGTGCCAGCAGGGGGACCGGGAGAAGCTCTGGAGAGCAGTACTTC.

To note about this clonotype: This may stem from a read error, because a much larger clone lies one nucleotide away. This chain joins TRBV7-9 and TRBJ2-5, with 7 bases that match TRBD1. Germline values: CDR1 SEHNR, CDR2 FQNEAQ (reference sequence). This CDR3 contains 13 residues. V shed 6 bases, J shed 11 bases, and the junction held 12 bases outside the gene matches. Written as DNA, the CDR3 is TGTGCCAGCAGACAGGGGTCGTCCAATGAGCAGTACTTC. This translates into CASRQGSSNEQYF.

The V call is TRBV5-6, the J call TRBJ2-3, with 8 nucleotides matching TRBD1. Germline CDR1 and CDR2: SGHDT and YYEEEE. The CDR3 extends over 15 amino acids. Germline trimming cut 3 bases from V and 5 bases from J; bases unmatched to any gene: 8. CDR3 amino acids: CASSSTRGRQDTQYF. DNA of the CDR3: TGTGCCAGCAGCTCTACCAGGGGGCGGCAAGATACGCAGTATTTT.

This clonotype was seen many times. The chain has TRBV6-1 and TRBJ1-2, with 8 nucleotides matching TRBD1. The CDR3 consists of 16 residues. Germline lookup yields CDR1 MNHNS and CDR2 SASEGT. J gave up 7 bases and V 0 bases, and 10 bases lay outside the gene matches. CDR3 amino acids: CASSEALQGAVGGYTF. CDR3 in DNA: TGTGCCAGCAGTGAAGCGCTTCAGGGGGCGGTAGGTGGCTACACCTTC.